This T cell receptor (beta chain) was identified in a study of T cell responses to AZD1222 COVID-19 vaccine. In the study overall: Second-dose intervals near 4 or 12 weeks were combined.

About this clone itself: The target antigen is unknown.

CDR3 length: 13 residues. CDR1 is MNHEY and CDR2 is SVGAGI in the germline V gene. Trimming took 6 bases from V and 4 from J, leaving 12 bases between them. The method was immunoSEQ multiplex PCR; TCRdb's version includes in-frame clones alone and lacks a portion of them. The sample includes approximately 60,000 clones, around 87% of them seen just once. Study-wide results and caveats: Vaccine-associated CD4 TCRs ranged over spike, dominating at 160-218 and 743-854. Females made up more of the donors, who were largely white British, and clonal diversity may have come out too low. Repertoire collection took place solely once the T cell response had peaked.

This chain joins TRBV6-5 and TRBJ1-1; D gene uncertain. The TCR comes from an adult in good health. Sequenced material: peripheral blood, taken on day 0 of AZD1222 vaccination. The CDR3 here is CASRVVVSTEAFF. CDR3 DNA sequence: TGTGCCAGCAGGGTCGTTGTGAGCACTGAAGCTTTCTTT.